This TCR beta chain was documented in a study of blood T cell repertoires in COVID-19. The data were produced by immunoSEQ multiplex PCR, yet TCRdb's version contains in-frame clones alone and is incomplete. The repertoire holds 250,000 to 350,000 clones, with approximately 92% as singletons. CDR1 and CDR2 from the germline V gene are SQVTM and ANQGSEA. CDR3 length equals 14 residues. The junction had 8 bases not matched to a gene; V was cut back by 3 bases and J by 5 bases. The chain uses TRBV29-1 and TRBJ2-7; 9 nucleotides match TRBD2. The receptor was isolated from a woman aged 25 to 45 who had recovered from COVID-19. The source material was PBMCs or T cells enriched from blood (not recorded which). CDR3 in amino acids: CSVDRGGREHEQYF. The CDR3 coding sequence is TGCAGCGTTGATCGGGGCGGGAGGGAGCACGAGCAGTACTTC.